The 31 T cell receptor beta chains below come from one sample, sequenced in a study of T cell changes during pregnancy in multiple sclerosis. Clones were read by immunoSEQ multiplex PCR, and TCRdb kept only the in-frame ones, dropping some. The sample shows around 130,000 clones, roughly 97% of them seen only once. The input for sequencing was peripheral blood, taken after pregnancy. The receptors stem from a female donor with multiple sclerosis, enrolled in a pregnancy study.

V usage is TRBV4-2 and J usage is TRBJ2-1; D unresolved. The CDR3 covers 13 residues. V lost 2 bases to trimming and J lost 10 bases, with 12 bases between them. Germline assignment: CDR1 LGHNA and CDR2 YNFKEQ. The CDR3 reads CASSQLNSDEQFF. CDR3 sequence (DNA): TGTGCCAGCAGCCAACTAAACAGTGACGAGCAGTTCTTC.

The chain couples TRBV14 to TRBJ2-5, with D possibly being TRBD2 (6 bases). The V end was cut by 2 bases, the J end by 1 base, with 11 bases between. The V gene's germline CDR1 is SGHDN and CDR2 FVKESK. The CDR3 is made up of 15 amino acids. This CDR3 is CASSQMGDFQETQYF. CDR3 nucleotide sequence: TGTGCCAGCAGCCAAATGGGGGACTTCCAAGAGACCCAGTACTTC.

J is TRBJ1-3 and V is TRBV30, with 7 nucleotides matching TRBD1. The CDR3 sequence is 14 residues long. CDR1 GTSNPN and CDR2 SVGIG come from the germline V gene (reference sequence). Losses at the gene ends were 2 bases for V and 1 base for J; bases not matched to a gene: 2. CDR3 residues: CAWSTGQSGNTIYF. The CDR3 DNA reads as TGTGCCTGGAGTACGGGACAGTCTGGAAACACCATATATTTT. The whole variable domain, filled in from reference TRBV30 and TRBJ1-3, reads SQTIHQWPATLVQPVGSPLSLECTVEGTSNPNLYWYRQAAGRGLQLLFYSVGIGQISSEVPQNLSASRPQDRQFILSSKKLLLSDSGFYLCAWSTGQSGNTIYFGEGSWLTVV.

The V gene is TRBV7-9, the J gene TRBJ2-7; a possible D gene is TRBD2 (5 bases). The germline CDR1 and CDR2 sequences are SEHNR and FQNEAQ (reference sequence). The CDR3 is 13 residues long. V lost 5 bases and J 0 bases, leaving 8 bases between the germline ends. The CDR3 DNA reads TGTGCCAGCAGCGTAGGGAGCTCCTACGAGCAGTACTTC. Translating gives CASSVGSSYEQYF.

This clone was detected only a few times. The chain joins TRBV7-2 to TRBJ2-1; TRBD2 agrees at 7 bases. The CDR3 consists of 17 residues. V shed 3 bases, J shed 6 bases, and the junction held 14 bases outside the gene matches. CDR1 SGHTA and CDR2 FQGNSA come from the germline V gene. The CDR3: CASSLVPRLAFGNEQFF. In nucleotides, the CDR3 is TGTGCCAGCAGCTTGGTCCCGAGACTAGCATTCGGCAATGAGCAGTTCTTC.

A single count supports this clone. The chain couples TRBV28 to TRBJ2-5, with D perhaps matching TRBD1 (5 bases). Trimming cost V 1 base and J 1 base, with 10 bases left between them. CDR1 is MDHEN and CDR2 is SYDVKM in the germline V gene. The CDR3 spans 15 residues. The CDR3 DNA reads TGTGCCAGCAGTTTATCCGAGGACACCCAAGAGACCCAGTACTTC. It encodes CASSLSEDTQETQYF.

The chain recombines TRBV28 with TRBJ2-7, with TRBD2 matching 8 bases. From germline, CDR1 is MDHEN and CDR2 SYDVKM. CDR3 size: 14 residues. The V gene end was trimmed by 8 bases and the J gene end by 5 bases; junction bases not matched to a gene: 11. The CDR3 DNA sequence: TGTGCCAGCGGGGGGGGACTAGGATCAGACGAGCAGTACTTC. This encodes CASGGGLGSDEQYF.

Regarding this clone: Other DNA variants within this sample encode the same CDR3. The V and J genes are TRBV6-5 and TRBJ2-7, with 14 bases lining up with TRBD2. The CDR3 has 13 residues. The trim removed 5 bases at V and 12 bases at J, leaving 6 bases unmatched. The germline gives CDR1 MNHEY, CDR2 SVGAGI. In nucleotides, the CDR3 is TGTGCCAGCAGTCCCGGGACTAGCGGGAGACTGTACTTC. Amino acids: CASSPGTSGRLYF.

The rearrangement uses TRBV28 and TRBJ2-7; 8 bases match TRBD2. V lost 3 bases, J lost 5 bases, and 12 bases stayed unmatched. Germline V gives CDR1 MDHEN, CDR2 SYDVKM. The CDR3 has 16 residues. The CDR3, as DNA: TGTGCCAGCAGTTTTTTTGTTATAGCGGGGACCGACGAGCAGTACTTC. Encoded protein: CASSFFVIAGTDEQYF.

The rearrangement links TRBV27 to TRBJ1-2; TRBD1 agrees at 8 bases. Unmatched junction bases numbered 8, after V lost 10 bases and J lost 7 bases. Germline V gene data show CDR1 as MNHEY and CDR2 as SMNVEV (reference sequence). The CDR3 spans 12 residues. The CDR3 here is CATRQGRGGYTF. The CDR3 nucleotides are TGTGCCACCCGACAGGGGAGGGGTGGCTACACCTTC.

The chain carries TRBV5-1 and TRBJ2-5; 7 bases are shared with TRBD1. The trim removed 0 bases at V and 5 bases at J, leaving 7 bases unmatched. This CDR3 is 15 amino acids long. The V gene's germline CDR1 is SGHRS and CDR2 YFSETQ. CDR3 DNA: TGCGCCAGCAGCTTGGGAGGGGGCATGACGGAGACCCAGTACTTC. Protein: CASSLGGGMTETQYF.

CDR3 loop: CASSSKRETQYF. CDR3 nucleotides: TGTGCCAGCAGCTCCAAGAGGGAGACCCAGTACTTC. The V and J genes are TRBV7-9 and TRBJ2-5; D is unresolved. Germline loops: CDR1 SEHNR, CDR2 FQNEAQ (reference sequence). The V end lost 4 bases, the J end lost 5 bases, and 8 bases lay between the germline ends. CDR3 length: 12 amino acids.

The chain has TRBV12-5 and TRBJ2-1, with a possible D match to TRBD2 (5 bases). The CDR3 has 12 residues. CDR1 and CDR2 from the germline V gene are LGHNT and FRNRAP. Trimming pared 2 bases from V and 11 bases from J, leaving 10 bases between. The CDR3 nucleotides are TGTGCTAGTGGTTTGTATCGGGATCAGCAGTTCTTC. Its protein product is CASGLYRDQQFF.

V is TRBV28 and J is TRBJ1-3; 10 bases align to TRBD1. The CDR3 length is 16 residues. With 5 bases clipped from V and 6 bases from J, the junction kept 10 bases outside the gene matches. Germline CDR1 MDHEN, CDR2 SYDVKM. The CDR3 sequence: CASSLMTGTGVNTIYF. In DNA form, the CDR3 reads TGTGCCAGCAGTCTAATGACCGGGACAGGGGTAAACACCATATATTTT.

The chain has TRBV7-3 and TRBJ2-2, with 8 bases lining up with TRBD1. The V gene's germline CDR1 is SGHTA and CDR2 FQGTGA. Losses at the gene ends were 3 bases for V and 2 bases for J; bases not matched to a gene: 5. The length of the CDR3 is 16 residues. Written as DNA, the CDR3 is TGTGCCAGCAGCTTGGGCCAGGGGGCTAACACCGGGGAGCTGTTTTTT. Its protein product is CASSLGQGANTGELFF.

This chain links TRBV6-1 with TRBJ2-3; 9 bases are a match to TRBD1. V lost 7 bases to trimming and J lost 4 bases; unmatched junction nucleotides: 9. Germline assignment: CDR1 MNHNS and CDR2 SASEGT. The CDR3 length is 15 residues. The CDR3 sequence: CASTTGTGRSDTQYF. In nucleotides, the CDR3 is TGTGCCAGCACGACCGGGACAGGGAGGTCAGATACGCAGTATTTT.

The J gene is TRBJ2-7, the V gene TRBV5-6; D perhaps matches TRBD2 (6 bases). CDR3 size: 15 residues. V was trimmed by 0 bases and J by 4 bases, leaving 14 bases between them. CDR1 and CDR2 (germline): SGHDT, YYEEEE. Written as DNA, the CDR3 is TGTGCCAGCAGCTTGGGACTAGGCGGGGTATACGAGCAGTACTTC. Protein: CASSLGLGGVYEQYF.

The chain is built from TRBV6-5 and TRBJ1-1; 10 bases map to TRBD1. The junction had 6 bases not matched to a gene; V was cut back by 6 bases and J by 8 bases. Germline assignment: CDR1 MNHEY and CDR2 SVGAGI. There are 13 residues in the CDR3. The CDR3, as DNA: TGTGCCAGCAGCATTGACAGGGGGCACGAAGCTTTCTTT. Translating gives CASSIDRGHEAFF.

The genes are TRBV19 and TRBJ1-5, with D maybe TRBD1 (5 bases). V dropped 7 bases and J dropped 2 bases, with 12 bases sitting between them. Germline V lookup: CDR1 LNHDA, CDR2 SQIVND (reference sequence). This CDR3 has 14 residues. CDR3 sequence: CASTRGNGNQPQHF. The CDR3 region has the DNA TGTGCCAGTACTCGGGGGAATGGCAATCAGCCCCAGCATTTT.

The J gene is TRBJ2-6, the V gene TRBV18; D is unresolved. Per germline, CDR1 KGHSH and CDR2 LQKENI. The CDR3 runs to 15 residues. The V end was cut by 3 bases, the J end by 4 bases, with 10 bases between. This CDR3 is CASSPGVVGANVLTF. DNA of the CDR3: TGTGCCAGCTCACCCGGTGTGGTGGGGGCCAACGTCCTGACTTTC.

The chain uses TRBV27 and TRBJ1-3, with D perhaps matching TRBD1 (5 bases). The CDR3 length is 16 residues. The V gene lost 6 bases and the J gene lost 2 bases, with 17 bases spanning the gap. Germline loops: CDR1 MNHEY, CDR2 SMNVEV (reference sequence). This CDR3 is CASSSRQGLPGNTIYF. The CDR3 DNA reads as TGTGCCAGCAGCTCTCGGCAGGGTCTCCCTGGAAACACCATATATTTT.

The chain recombines TRBV7-9 with TRBJ2-3; D is unclear. Trimming took off 7 bases at V and 3 bases at J, with 8 bases between the two ends. Germline assignment: CDR1 SEHNR and CDR2 FQNEAQ (reference sequence). This CDR3 spans 12 amino acids. The CDR3 here is CASTLFTDTQYF. The DNA of the CDR3 is TGTGCCAGCACCCTTTTTACAGATACGCAGTATTTT.

The chain couples TRBV11-3 to TRBJ2-7, with 9 bases matching TRBD2. Germline loops: CDR1 SGHNT, CDR2 YENEEA. Trimming removed 3 bases from V and 5 bases from J; junction bases left unmatched: 8. The CDR3 extends over 15 amino acids. CDR3 residues: CASSFRLAGIHEQYF. The CDR3, as DNA: TGTGCCAGCAGCTTTCGGCTAGCGGGAATACACGAGCAGTACTTC.

The CDR3: CASSPGGGDIQYF. Written as DNA, the CDR3 is TGCGCCAGCAGCCCGGGGGGTGGGGACATTCAGTACTTC. This sequence joins TRBV5-1 and TRBJ2-4; TRBD2 aligns across 7 bases. V was pared by 4 bases and J by 8 bases, with 6 bases of the junction left unmatched. Germline V CDR1 and CDR2: SGHRS, YFSETQ. CDR3 length equals 13 residues.

This clone was recorded once. V gene TRBV18 combines with J gene TRBJ1-1, with TRBD1 matching 8 bases. Germline CDR1 reads KGHSH; CDR2 reads LQKENI. V was pared by 5 bases and J by 4 bases, with 9 bases of the junction left unmatched. This CDR3 is built from 15 residues. CDR3 residues: CASSSTRGQFTEAFF. For the CDR3, the DNA is TGTGCCAGCTCATCCACCAGGGGGCAGTTCACTGAAGCTTTCTTT.

V usage is TRBV11-2 and J usage is TRBJ1-1, with D maybe TRBD1 (6 bases). The CDR3 has 13 amino acids. CDR1 is SGHAT and CDR2 is FQNNGV in the germline V gene. V shed 6 bases and J shed 5 bases, with 13 bases lying between them. The CDR3 DNA follows: TGTGCCAGCAGAAATCAGGGGCATACTGAAGCTTTCTTT. It is translated as CASRNQGHTEAFF.

The rearrangement links TRBV7-6 to TRBJ2-7; 7 bases map to TRBD2. J gave up 2 bases and V 0 bases, and 7 bases lay outside the gene matches. The V gene's germline CDR1 is SGHVS and CDR2 FNYEAQ. The CDR3 is made up of 16 amino acids. DNA for the CDR3: TGTGCCAGCAGCTTAGCCTCGACTAGCAGTACCTACGAGCAGTACTTC. Its translation is CASSLASTSSTYEQYF.

This clone was observed a handful of times. The gene calls are TRBV7-9 and TRBJ2-1; 7 nucleotides line up with TRBD2. V shed 5 bases, J shed 2 bases, and the junction held 9 bases outside the gene matches. Germline V gene data show CDR1 as SEHNR and CDR2 as FQNEAQ (reference sequence). The CDR3 runs to 16 residues. The CDR3 bases are TGTGCCAGCAGCCCCCTCGGGGGGAGAACCTACAATGAGCAGTTCTTC. Amino acid sequence: CASSPLGGRTYNEQFF.

The CDR3 spells CASSQSGWDTQYF. DNA of the CDR3: TGCGCCAGCAGCCAGTCCGGGTGGGATACGCAGTATTTT. The rearrangement uses TRBV4-3 and TRBJ2-3, with D unresolved. This CDR3 is 13 amino acids long. V gave up 3 bases and J gave up 6 bases, with 10 bases separating them. Germline CDR1 is LGHNA and CDR2 is YSLEER.

The V call is TRBV19, the J call TRBJ2-7; D may be TRBD2 (6 bases). Trimming shortened V by 6 bases and J by 3 bases, and 9 bases separated the two germline ends. Germline V CDR1 and CDR2: LNHDA, SQIVND (reference sequence). There are 12 residues in the CDR3. This CDR3 reads CASSPGSYEQYF. CDR3 DNA: TGTGCCAGTAGCCCCGGGAGCTACGAGCAGTACTTC.

The rearrangement joins TRBV9 to TRBJ2-1, with D perhaps TRBD2 (5 bases). With 2 bases removed from V and 6 bases from J, the gap between germline ends came to 18 bases. Germline V gene sequence: CDR1 SGDLS, CDR2 YYNGEE. This CDR3 has 16 amino acids. The CDR3 protein is CASSVDPGRVANEQFF. CDR3 coding DNA: TGTGCCAGCAGCGTCGATCCGGGAAGAGTCGCCAATGAGCAGTTCTTC.